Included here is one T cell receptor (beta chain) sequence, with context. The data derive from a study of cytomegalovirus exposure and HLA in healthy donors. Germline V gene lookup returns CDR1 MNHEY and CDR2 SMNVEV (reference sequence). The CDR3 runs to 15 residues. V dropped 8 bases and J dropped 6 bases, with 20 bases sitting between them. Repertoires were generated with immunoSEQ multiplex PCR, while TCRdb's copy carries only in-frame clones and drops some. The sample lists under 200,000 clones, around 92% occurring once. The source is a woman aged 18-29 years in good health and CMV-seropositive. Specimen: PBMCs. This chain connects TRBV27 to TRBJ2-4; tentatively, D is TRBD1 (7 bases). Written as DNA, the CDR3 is TGTGCCAGCGGCGAATGGGGGGACAGTTCAAACATTCAGTACTTC. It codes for CASGEWGDSSNIQYF.